This T cell receptor (beta chain) was sequenced in a study of beta chain features in type 1 diabetes. Germline CDR1 and CDR2: SGHRS and YFSETQ. This CDR3 is built from 13 residues. Trimming took off 2 bases at V and 3 bases at J, with 8 bases between the two ends. Expressed TCRB transcripts got sequenced, as all isolated RNA was reverse transcribed. Repertoires were generated with immunoSEQ multiplex PCR, while TCRdb's copy carries only in-frame clones and drops some. The sample includes around 150,000 clones, about 63% seen only once; the top ten take nearly 0.09%. This clone appeared once. Its specificity is not known. Points from the study as a whole: More deletions and fewer insertions at VDJ junctions were found in patients with type 1 diabetes. Shorter TCRB CDR3s, moderately but significantly so, marked every one of the four CD4+ subsets in Type 1 diabetes patients.

This clonotype was obtained from a man aged 30-40 years with type 1 diabetes. The J gene is TRBJ1-1, the V gene TRBV5-1; D is unresolved. Sequenced: naive CD4+ T cells from blood. CDR3 amino acids: CASSLIQDTEAFF. In nucleotides, the CDR3 is TGCGCCAGCAGCTTAATCCAGGACACTGAAGCTTTCTTT.